Shown below are 19 T cell receptor beta chains from a single sample sequenced in a study of blood T cell repertoires in COVID-19. Sequencing was performed with immunoSEQ multiplex PCR; in TCRdb, only in-frame clones are kept and a portion is missing. There are 350,000 to 450,000 clones in the sample; about 90% occur only once, and approximately 2.4% lies in the top ten. The sequenced sample was peripheral blood. The receptors were sampled from a woman aged 55-69 years with COVID-19, enrolled during active disease.

For the CDR3, the DNA is TGTGCCAGCAGCTCAGGGGGTGATTGGAAAAAACTGTTTTTT. Its translation is CASSSGGDWKKLFF. The chain carries TRBV28 and TRBJ1-4; the match to TRBD1 covers 7 bases. The CDR3 loop spans 14 amino acids. V trimming: 6 bases; J trimming: 9 bases; junction bases outside the gene matches: 10. Looked up from germline, CDR1 is MDHEN and CDR2 is SYDVKM.

V usage is TRBV19 and J usage is TRBJ1-4; 7 bases agree with TRBD1. With V trimmed by 7 bases and J by 7 bases, 9 bases remained unmatched. The CDR3 covers 14 residues. Germline values: CDR1 LNHDA, CDR2 SQIVND (reference sequence). The CDR3: CASIKRGRGEKLFF. The CDR3 DNA reads TGTGCCAGTATAAAAAGGGGGCGAGGTGAAAAACTGTTTTTT.

CDR3 sequence: CASRVGPTGELFF. Written as DNA, the CDR3 is TGTGCCAGCAGGGTCGGTCCCACCGGGGAGCTGTTTTTT. The chain uses TRBV5-8 and TRBJ2-2, with D unresolved. Trimming left V 5 bases short and J 4 bases short, with 9 bases between. Germline values: CDR1 SGHTS, CDR2 YDEGEE. The CDR3 runs 13 residues.

This chain connects TRBV19 to TRBJ1-5; 9 bases agree with TRBD1. V gave up 5 bases and J gave up 0 bases; unmatched junction bases: 8. Germline CDR1 LNHDA, CDR2 SQIVND (reference sequence). This CDR3 has 17 amino acids. DNA of the CDR3: TGTGCCAGTAGTTTGTTGACAGGGGGACCTAGCAATCAGCCCCAGCATTTT. It codes for CASSLLTGGPSNQPQHF.

The rearrangement joins TRBV18 to TRBJ1-1; possibly TRBD1 for D (5 bases). V lost 2 bases and J 11 bases, leaving 15 bases between the germline ends. The CDR3 runs 13 residues. The germline CDR1 and CDR2 sequences are KGHSH and LQKENI. The CDR3 spells CASSPNLREVAFF. The CDR3 DNA follows: TGTGCCAGCTCACCAAACCTCAGGGAGGTGGCTTTCTTT. Variable domain in full (rest from reference TRBV18 and TRBJ1-1): NAGVMQNPRHLVRRRGQEARLRCSPMKGHSHVYWYRQLPEEGLKFMVYLQKENIIDESGMPKERFSAEFPKEGPSILRIQQVVRGDSAAYFCASSPNLREVAFFGQGTRLTVV.

CDR3 in DNA: TGTGCCAGCAGCGTTCAGGGCCAAGAGACCCAGTACTTC. Protein product: CASSVQGQETQYF. The chain uses TRBV9 and TRBJ2-5, with a weak D call TRBD1 (5 bases). V was cut by 2 bases and J by 1 base, with 6 bases left in between. Germline values: CDR1 SGDLS, CDR2 YYNGEE. The CDR3 runs 13 residues.

The chain recombines TRBV9 with TRBJ1-1; D not certain. Germline assignment: CDR1 SGDLS and CDR2 YYNGEE. The ends were cut back, 3 bases at V and 1 base at J, with 16 bases in the middle. The CDR3 is made up of 16 amino acids. CDR3 loop: CASSGREGGPNTEAFF. CDR3 DNA: TGTGCCAGCAGCGGACGGGAGGGAGGGCCGAACACTGAAGCTTTCTTT.

V is TRBV20-1 and J is TRBJ2-3; TRBD2 aligns across 7 bases. Trimming at V came to 3 bases and at J to 1 base, leaving 7 bases not matched to a gene. The CDR3 has 15 amino acids. Germline CDR1 is DFQATT and CDR2 is SNEGSKA (reference sequence). In DNA form, the CDR3 reads TGCAGTGCTAGTAGCCCAGGGAGGGGCACAGATACGCAGTATTTT. This gives the protein CSASSPGRGTDTQYF.

The rearrangement links TRBV2 to TRBJ2-3; TRBD2 matches at 7 bases. V trimming: 8 bases; J trimming: 5 bases; junction bases outside the gene matches: 10. Germline lookup yields CDR1 SNHLY and CDR2 FYNNEI. The CDR3 has 14 amino acids. CDR3 sequence reads: CASLVTSFGDTQYF. For the CDR3, the DNA is TGTGCCAGCCTTGTGACTAGCTTTGGAGATACGCAGTATTTT.

The chain joins TRBV5-4 to TRBJ2-7; D may be TRBD2 (6 bases). Germline loops: CDR1 SGHNT, CDR2 YYREEE (reference sequence). CDR3 size: 16 residues. Trimming left V 4 bases short and J 3 bases short, with 20 bases between. DNA for the CDR3: TGTGCCAGCAGCAAAAGCGGGCTCACCGGGCACTACGAGCAGTACTTC. Translated, it gives CASSKSGLTGHYEQYF.

The chain has TRBV5-1 and TRBJ1-6, with 9 bases aligning to TRBD1. The V gene end was trimmed by 0 bases and the J gene end by 7 bases; junction bases not matched to a gene: 5. Per germline, CDR1 SGHRS and CDR2 YFSETQ. The CDR3 runs to 16 residues. The DNA of the CDR3 is TGCGCCAGCAGCTTGGATATGACAGGGGGAAATTCACCCCTCCACTTT. This sequence encodes CASSLDMTGGNSPLHF.

The J gene is TRBJ1-3, the V gene TRBV9; 7 nucleotides match TRBD1. CDR3 length equals 16 residues. Germline V lookup: CDR1 SGDLS, CDR2 YYNGEE. V trimming: 3 bases; J trimming: 4 bases; junction bases outside the gene matches: 10. The CDR3 nucleotides read TGTGCCAGCAGCGCACTGCTCGACAGGGAAGGAAACACCATATATTTT. Protein product: CASSALLDREGNTIYF.

This clone has a handful of counts. The chain has TRBV9 and TRBJ2-2; 10 nucleotides align to TRBD1. V lost 5 bases, J lost 3 bases, and 4 bases stayed unmatched. Germline values: CDR1 SGDLS, CDR2 YYNGEE. CDR3 length: 15 residues. CDR3 nucleotide sequence: TGTGCCAGCAGAGGGACAGGGGCGTACACCGGGGAGCTGTTTTTT. Translating gives CASRGTGAYTGELFF.

The CDR3 sequence is CASQERVSSDTQYF. In DNA form, the CDR3 reads TGTGCCAGCCAAGAGAGGGTTTCATCAGATACGCAGTATTTT. This chain links TRBV21-1 with TRBJ2-3; the DNA was not compared with TRBD2, the D call given in the table. TRBV21-1 is listed as a pseudogene. The CDR3 totals 14 residues.

V is TRBV4-1 and J is TRBJ1-1, with TRBD1 identical over 7 bases. The CDR3 spans 15 residues. J lost 0 bases, V lost 4 bases, and 5 bases had no gene match. The germline V gene has CDR1 MGHRA and CDR2 YSYEKL. This CDR3 reads CASSLGDSLNTEAFF. The CDR3 DNA sequence: TGCGCCAGCAGCCTCGGGGACAGCCTGAACACTGAAGCTTTCTTT.

The V and J genes are TRBV7-6 and TRBJ2-7, with no clear D. The germline V gene encodes CDR1 SGHVS and CDR2 FNYEAQ. CDR3 length: 13 amino acids. V was trimmed by 5 bases and J by 3 bases, leaving 11 bases between them. CDR3 amino acids: CASSPTTLYEQYF. CDR3 sequence (DNA): TGTGCCAGCAGCCCCACGACACTCTACGAGCAGTACTTC.

Regarding this clone: Other nucleotide sequences in the sample specify the same CDR3. This chain uses TRBV5-1 with TRBJ2-3, with D maybe TRBD2 (6 bases). The CDR3 contains 14 residues. V shed 5 bases and J shed 1 base, with 11 bases lying between them. The germline V gene has CDR1 SGHRS and CDR2 YFSETQ. The CDR3 region is CASSRTGGTDTQYF. CDR3 in DNA: TGCGCCAGCAGTCGGACGGGGGGCACAGATACGCAGTATTTT. The full variable domain, completed using reference TRBV5-1 and TRBJ2-3, is KAGVTQTPRYLIKTRGQQVTLSCSPISGHRSVSWYQQTPGQGLQFLFEYFSETQRNKGNFPGRFSGRQFSNSRSEMNVSTLELGDSALYLCASSRTGGTDTQYFGPGTRLTVL.

This chain connects TRBV18 to TRBJ1-3, with 8 bases identical to TRBD1. The germline CDR1 and CDR2 sequences are KGHSH and LQKENI. The CDR3 has 18 residues. The ends lost 3 bases at V and 4 bases at J; junction bases unmatched: 14. CDR3 protein: CASSPTPTGAAYGNTIYF. In DNA, the CDR3 is TGTGCCAGCTCACCGACCCCGACAGGGGCGGCGTACGGAAACACCATATATTTT.

The chain carries TRBV28 and TRBJ2-2; no reliable D call. V dropped 1 base and J dropped 3 bases, with 9 bases sitting between them. Germline V gene sequence: CDR1 MDHEN, CDR2 SYDVKM. The CDR3 extends over 15 amino acids. The CDR3 DNA follows: TGTGCCAGCAGTTTATCCAGGATTTACACCGGGGAGCTGTTTTTT. Protein product: CASSLSRIYTGELFF.